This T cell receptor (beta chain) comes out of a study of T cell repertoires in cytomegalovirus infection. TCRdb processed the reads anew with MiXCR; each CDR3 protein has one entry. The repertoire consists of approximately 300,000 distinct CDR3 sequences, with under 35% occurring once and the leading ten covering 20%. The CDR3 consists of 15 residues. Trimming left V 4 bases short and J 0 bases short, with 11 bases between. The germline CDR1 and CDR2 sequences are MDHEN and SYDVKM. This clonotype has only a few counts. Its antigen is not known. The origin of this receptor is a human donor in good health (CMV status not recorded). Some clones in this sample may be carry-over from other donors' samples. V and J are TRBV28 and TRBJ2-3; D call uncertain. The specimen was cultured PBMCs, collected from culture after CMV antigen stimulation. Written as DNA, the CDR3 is TGTGCCAGCAGTTCGTTAGCCCAGAGCACAGATACGCAGTATTTT. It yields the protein CASSSLAQSTDTQYF.